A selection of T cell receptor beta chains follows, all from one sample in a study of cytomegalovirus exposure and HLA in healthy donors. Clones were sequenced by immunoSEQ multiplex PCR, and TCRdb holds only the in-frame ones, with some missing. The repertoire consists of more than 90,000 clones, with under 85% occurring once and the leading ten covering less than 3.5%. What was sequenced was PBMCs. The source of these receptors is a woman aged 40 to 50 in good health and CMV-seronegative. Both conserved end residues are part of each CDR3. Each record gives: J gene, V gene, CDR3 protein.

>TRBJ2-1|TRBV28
CASTPSGRGRGEQFF
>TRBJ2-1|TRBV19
CASSDSGTRVYNEQFF
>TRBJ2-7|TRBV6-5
CASSYTGGGGYEQYF
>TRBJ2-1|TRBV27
CASSSITSQEQFF
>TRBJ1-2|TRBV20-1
CSAPDGYTF
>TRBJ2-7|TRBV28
CATSGGAGYEQYF
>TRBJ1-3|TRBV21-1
CASPYPNNTGTEGNTIYF
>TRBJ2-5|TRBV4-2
CASSQDGSGYQETQYF
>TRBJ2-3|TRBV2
CASAIYGTQYF
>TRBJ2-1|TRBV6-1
CASSELRTQGEEQFF